What follows are 21 T cell receptor beta chains derived from one specimen sequenced in a study of control samples from healthy donors and cancer patients. Some clones are missing from TCRdb's copy, which holds only in-frame ones; the method was immunoSEQ multiplex PCR. This sample yields tens of thousands of clones, of which 85% to 95% are seen a single time; roughly 0.8% belongs to the top ten. Sequencing input: PBMCs. All receptors derive from a man younger than 40 with colorectal cancer.

This sequence joins TRBV5-1 and TRBJ1-2; D is perhaps TRBD1 (6 bases). Germline assignment: CDR1 SGHRS and CDR2 YFSETQ. The V end was cut by 2 bases, the J end by 10 bases, with 15 bases between. CDR3 length: 13 residues. CDR3 coding DNA: TGCGCCAGCAGCTTCGCAGGGGATCAAGACTACACCTTC. Its protein product is CASSFAGDQDYTF.

This chain joins TRBV4-1 and TRBJ2-1; D perhaps matches TRBD1 (6 bases). CDR3 size: 17 residues. Looked up from germline, CDR1 is MGHRA and CDR2 is YSYEKL. Trimming pared 0 bases from V and 7 bases from J, leaving 19 bases between. CDR3 in amino acids: CASSQDNRATWNNEQFF. As DNA, the CDR3 is TGCGCCAGCAGCCAAGATAACAGGGCCACCTGGAATAATGAGCAGTTCTTC.

In its sample, this clone was seen a few times. The genes are TRBV6-1 and TRBJ2-7, with a possible D match to TRBD2 (6 bases). The CDR3 spans 14 residues. V lost 2 bases and J 2 bases, leaving 10 bases between the germline ends. CDR1 MNHNS and CDR2 SASEGT come from the germline V gene. The CDR3 DNA reads TGTGCCAGCAGTGAACGTCCGGGAGCCTACGAGCAGTACGTC. The encoded protein is CASSERPGAYEQYV.

The rearrangement joins TRBV12-3 or TRBV12-4 to TRBJ2-7; D remains ambiguous. V lost 1 base, J lost 7 bases, and 8 bases lay in between. The CDR3 covers 12 residues. The CDR3 reads CASSLVLWEQYF. The DNA of the CDR3 is TGTGCCAGCAGTTTAGTCTTGTGGGAGCAGTACTTC.

In this sample, this clone turned up a few times. The V and J genes are TRBV5-1 and TRBJ1-2; 8 bases are a match to TRBD1. The CDR3 is 16 residues long. Germline V lookup: CDR1 SGHRS, CDR2 YFSETQ. Trimming at V came to 0 bases and at J to 6 bases, leaving 10 bases not matched to a gene. For the CDR3, the DNA is TGCGCCAGCAGCTTGGAGGTTTGGACAGGGAGGGATGGCTACACCTTC. Encoded protein: CASSLEVWTGRDGYTF.

This clone was recorded once. The rearrangement uses TRBV6-6 and TRBJ2-7; 8 bases fit TRBD2. Trimming removed 2 bases from V and 3 bases from J; junction bases left unmatched: 9. The germline V gene has CDR1 MNHNY and CDR2 SVGAGI (reference sequence). The CDR3 is made up of 16 amino acids. CDR3 sequence reads: CASSYRAGVHGYEQYF. As DNA, the CDR3 is TGTGCCAGCAGTTACCGAGCGGGGGTACATGGCTACGAGCAGTACTTC.

CDR3: CASSFRDRPNEKLFF. The CDR3 DNA follows: TGTGCCAGCAGCTTCCGGGACCGCCCTAATGAAAAACTGTTTTTT. The chain couples TRBV7-9 to TRBJ1-4, with D possibly TRBD1 on 5 matching bases. V lost 3 bases and J 3 bases, leaving 11 bases between the germline ends. Germline CDR1 SEHNR, CDR2 FQNEAQ (reference sequence). This CDR3 has 15 amino acids.

This clone was detected only a few times. For the CDR3, the DNA is TGTGCCATCAGGGCAGGGGATGGCATCGAGACCCAGTACTTC. It specifies CAIRAGDGIETQYF. V is TRBV10-3 and J is TRBJ2-5; possible D gene TRBD1, 6 bases. This CDR3 comprises 14 residues. Deletions cut 6 bases from V and 5 bases from J, with 16 bases between. Germline V CDR1 and CDR2: ENHRY, SYGVKD.

This clone was observed a handful of times. In DNA form, the CDR3 reads TGTGCCTGGAGTGTAAATAGTGGCGGAAAAAATTCACCCCTCCACTTT. This gives the protein CAWSVNSGGKNSPLHF. V gene TRBV30 combines with J gene TRBJ1-6; no clear D gene. Deletions cut 0 bases from V and 7 bases from J, with 16 bases between. The CDR3 consists of 16 residues. The germline gives CDR1 GTSNPN, CDR2 SVGIG (reference sequence).

The chain joins TRBV27 to TRBJ1-2; 9 nucleotides agree with TRBD1. Losses at the gene ends were 5 bases for V and 2 bases for J; bases not matched to a gene: 6. This CDR3 region has 15 residues. Germline V gene sequence: CDR1 MNHEY, CDR2 SMNVEV (reference sequence). For the CDR3, the DNA is TGTGCCAGCAGTCCAGGGACAGGGAACAACTATGGCTACACCTTC. Its protein is CASSPGTGNNYGYTF.

V usage is TRBV7-9 and J usage is TRBJ2-1; TRBD1 or TRBD2 may be the D gene (5 bases each). Trimming left V 3 bases short and J 8 bases short, with 17 bases between. The CDR3 spans 15 residues. The germline gives CDR1 SEHNR, CDR2 FQNEAQ (reference sequence). The CDR3 sequence: CASSFSGDPFYEQFF. CDR3 nucleotide sequence: TGTGCCAGCAGCTTTAGTGGGGACCCCTTCTATGAGCAGTTCTTC.

This sequence joins TRBV5-4 and TRBJ2-4; TRBD1 aligns across 9 bases. The CDR3 consists of 14 residues. J lost 9 bases, V lost 2 bases, and 6 bases had no gene match. Germline lookup yields CDR1 SGHNT and CDR2 YYREEE (reference sequence). CDR3 sequence reads: CASSFGRQGGIQYF. The CDR3 nucleotides are TGTGCCAGCAGCTTCGGTCGACAGGGGGGCATTCAGTACTTC.

This clone has more than one count but fewer than ten. The gene calls are TRBV4-1 and TRBJ2-5, with 11 bases that match TRBD2. The germline V gene has CDR1 MGHRA and CDR2 YSYEKL. The CDR3 has 17 amino acids. With 1 base clipped from V and 2 bases from J, the junction kept 6 bases outside the gene matches. The CDR3 reads CASSQVPGTSGQETQYF. Written as DNA, the CDR3 is TGCGCCAGCAGCCAAGTACCCGGGACTAGCGGACAAGAGACCCAGTACTTC.

The V call is TRBV7-2, the J call TRBJ1-5; 10 positions agree with TRBD1. Trimming removed 3 bases from V and 6 bases from J; junction bases left unmatched: 5. This CDR3 is 15 amino acids long. The V gene's germline CDR1 is SGHTA and CDR2 FQGNSA. The CDR3 DNA reads TGTGCCAGCAGCTTGCGACAGGGGGCGGGTCAGCCCCAGCATTTT. This gives the protein CASSLRQGAGQPQHF.

Here the CDR3 reads CASSSGQGAGEQYF. The CDR3 DNA follows: TGTGCCAGCAGTTCGGGACAGGGGGCCGGCGAGCAGTACTTC. The chain links TRBV2 to TRBJ2-7, with 12 bases aligning to TRBD1. V shed 5 bases and J 6 bases; nucleotides not matched to a gene: 5. Germline V gene data show CDR1 as SNHLY and CDR2 as FYNNEI. CDR3 length equals 14 residues.

The chain uses TRBV10-1 and TRBJ1-1; D unclear. Germline V gene lookup returns CDR1 WNHNN and CDR2 SYGVQD (reference sequence). V lost 5 bases, J lost 2 bases, and 9 bases lay in between. The CDR3 extends over 13 amino acids. In nucleotides, the CDR3 is TGCGCCAGCAGTCGGGCGGGAAACACTGAAGCTTTCTTT. This translates into CASSRAGNTEAFF.

V usage is TRBV6-2 or TRBV6-3 and J usage is TRBJ2-1, with 9 bases identical to TRBD1. This CDR3 spans 15 amino acids. Germline V gives CDR1 MNHEY, CDR2 SVGEGT. V lost 5 bases to trimming and J lost 8 bases; unmatched junction nucleotides: 10. The CDR3 region is CASSVPGQGIYEQFF. The DNA for the CDR3 is TGTGCCAGCAGTGTCCCGGGACAGGGTATTTATGAGCAGTTCTTC.

This clone appeared once. The rearrangement links TRBV7-2 to TRBJ1-6; no firm D call. Germline V gene data show CDR1 as SGHTA and CDR2 as FQGNSA. The length of the CDR3 is 15 residues. V was pared by 5 bases and J by 3 bases, with 11 bases between. The CDR3 protein is CASSANGDYNSPLHF. The CDR3 DNA reads as TGTGCCAGCAGCGCAAATGGTGACTATAATTCACCCCTCCACTTT.

The chain links TRBV7-2 to TRBJ2-7; D gene unclear. The V and J ends lost 1 base and 6 bases respectively, with 10 bases between them. This CDR3 region has 13 residues. Germline CDR1 is SGHTA and CDR2 is FQGNSA. CDR3 in amino acids: CASSLERRSEQYV. CDR3 DNA: TGTGCCAGCAGCTTAGAGCGAAGAAGCGAGCAGTACGTC.

The chain links TRBV7-2 to TRBJ2-5; TRBD1 or TRBD2 may be the D gene (5 bases each). V lost 0 bases and J lost 1, with 15 bases in between. The CDR3 spans 17 residues. Germline V gene lookup returns CDR1 SGHTA and CDR2 FQGNSA. The chain's CDR3 is CASSLAPGQRGQETQYF. In DNA form, the CDR3 reads TGTGCCAGCAGCTTAGCGCCAGGGCAGAGGGGCCAAGAGACCCAGTACTTC. The full variable domain, with the rest looked up from reference TRBV7-2 and TRBJ2-5, is GAGVSQSPSNKVTEKGKDVELRCDPISGHTALYWYRQSLGQGLEFLIYFQGNSAPDKSGLPSDRFSAERTGGSVSTLTIQRTQQEDSAVYLCASSLAPGQRGQETQYFGPGTRLLVL.

The V gene is TRBV7-2, the J gene TRBJ2-3; no firm D call. The CDR3 covers 14 residues. The V end lost 9 bases, the J end lost 3 bases, and 16 bases lay between the germline ends. Germline V gives CDR1 SGHTA, CDR2 FQGNSA. The CDR3 reads CASGLAGETDTQYF. Here the CDR3 DNA reads TGTGCCAGTGGTTTGGCAGGAGAAACAGATACGCAGTATTTT. Variable domain in full (rest from reference TRBV7-2 and TRBJ2-3): GAGVSQSPSNKVTEKGKDVELRCDPISGHTALYWYRQSLGQGLEFLIYFQGNSAPDKSGLPSDRFSAERTGGSVSTLTIQRTQQEDSAVYLCASGLAGETDTQYFGPGTRLTVL.